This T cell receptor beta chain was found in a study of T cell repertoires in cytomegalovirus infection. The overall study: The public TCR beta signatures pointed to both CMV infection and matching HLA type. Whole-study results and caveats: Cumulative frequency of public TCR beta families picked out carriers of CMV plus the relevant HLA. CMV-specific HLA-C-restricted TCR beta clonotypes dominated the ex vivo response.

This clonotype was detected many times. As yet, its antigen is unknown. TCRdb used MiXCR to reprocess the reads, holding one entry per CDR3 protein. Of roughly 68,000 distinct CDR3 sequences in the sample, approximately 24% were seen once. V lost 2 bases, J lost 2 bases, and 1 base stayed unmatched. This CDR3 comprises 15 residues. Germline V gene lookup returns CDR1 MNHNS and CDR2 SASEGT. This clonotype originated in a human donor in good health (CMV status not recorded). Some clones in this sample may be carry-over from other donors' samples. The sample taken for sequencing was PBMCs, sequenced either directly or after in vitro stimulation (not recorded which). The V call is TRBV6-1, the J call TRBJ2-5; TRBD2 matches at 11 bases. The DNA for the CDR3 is TGTGCCAGCAGTGAACTAGCGGGAGGACAAGAGACCCAGTACTTC. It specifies CASSELAGGQETQYF.